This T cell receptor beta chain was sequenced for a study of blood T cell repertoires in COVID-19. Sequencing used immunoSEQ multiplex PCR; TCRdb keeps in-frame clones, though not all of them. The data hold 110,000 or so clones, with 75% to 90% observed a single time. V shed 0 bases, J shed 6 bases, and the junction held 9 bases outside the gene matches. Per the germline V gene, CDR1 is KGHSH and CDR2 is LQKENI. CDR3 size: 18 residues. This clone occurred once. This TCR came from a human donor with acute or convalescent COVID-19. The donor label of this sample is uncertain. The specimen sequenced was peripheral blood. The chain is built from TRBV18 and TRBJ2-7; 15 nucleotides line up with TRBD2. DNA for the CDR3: TGTGCCAGCTCACCACCGGGACTAGCGGGAGGTCGGAAAGGCGAGCAGTACTTC. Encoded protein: CASSPPGLAGGRKGEQYF.